This T cell receptor (beta chain) was profiled in a study of blood T cell repertoires in COVID-19 (dated by TCRdb to about 2020). With respect to the entire study: Collaborator samples came from the United States, Italy and Spain and covered acute and convalescent phases of COVID-19. The prospective study material was composed of cDNA or gDNA derived from T cells, B-cell-depleted T cells, or PBMCs. A de-identified subject ID, COVID-19 status, age in years and sex were almost always included in the sample metadata. The samples were drawn from the first 160 participants of the ongoing ImmuneRACE study and from over a thousand subjects provided by 6 global collaborators. HLA class I and class II types, where available, came from metadata supplied by the sample provider rather than from assay-based typing. The dataset comprised deeply sampled blood TCRbeta repertoires from subjects exposed to, actively infected with, or recovered from COVID-19. The repertoires were made available in a free public database intended to serve as a resource for research on the immune response to SARS-CoV-2.

The CDR3 covers 14 residues, taking in both the cysteine and the phenylalanine. Of all the DNA, just the CDR3 is kept, 42 bases in frame from base 1. Per the germline V gene, SGDLS is the CDR1 and YYNGEE is the CDR2. V is cut by 1 base and J by 2 bases, and the space between the germline ends is 9 bases. Study-wide conclusions, independent of this receptor: The amount of clinical and demographic metadata varied by source and participant and was provided uncurated.

Participants in the prospective study were enrolled through a virtual design, were aged about 18 to 100 years, and lived in 20 to 30 United States geographic areas. In the prospective study, participants were assigned to cohorts based on the clinical history participants reported in a screening survey and a study questionnaire. Recovered participants in ImmuneRACE Cohort 3 were defined as having two consecutive negative NP/OP PCR tests, clearance from a healthcare professional, or resolution of symptoms. In the prospective study, mobile phlebotomists collected whole blood, serum and a nasopharyngeal or oropharyngeal swab from each participant. Over an approximately 2-month period, participants in the prospective study had the option of providing additional blood draws and questionnaires. Prospective study blood samples were shipped either frozen or at room temperature before DNA extraction. TCRbeta CDR3 regions were amplified from genomic DNA using the immunoSEQ Assay, a bias-controlled multiplex PCR. As for how the authors treated the data: The number of nucleated cells in each sample was estimated by amplification of reference gene primers within the assay. To quantify the absolute abundance of each unique TCRbeta CDR3 rearrangement, sequence reads were collapsed and filtered. For each sample, productive Simpson clonality was calculated as the square root of Simpson's diversity index over productive rearrangements. TCRdb stores this immuneACCESS table with in-frame sequences only. Part of the clones is absent; in the studies checked, under half of the shortfall reflects unresolved V genes, and no reason is known for the rest. The D gene and trimming were derived from the DNA, and the V and J assignments and clone size from that table. The sample data list around 170,000 clones, and approximately 84% of these were observed just once. The ten largest account for about 6.5% of the sample.

Turning to this clone: The antigen this receptor binds is unknown. Base qualities are not recorded, but no much larger clone differs from it by a single base.

The sequence is built from TRBV9 and TRBJ1-1; 6 matching bases give a weak D call of TRBD1. The sequenced sample was PBMCs or T cells enriched from blood (not recorded which). The receptor was derived from a woman aged 45-65 years who had recovered from COVID-19. The CDR3 has the sequence CASSVRQDNTEAFF. The DNA sequence is TGTGCCAGCAGCGTAAGACAGGATAACACTGAAGCTTTCTTT. The full variable domain, with segments outside the CDR3 supplied by the reference TRBV9 and TRBJ1-1 proteins, appears as DSGVTQTPKHLITATGQRVTLRCSPRSGDLSVYWYQQSLDQGLQFLIQYYNGEERAKGNILERFSAQQFPDLHSELNLSSLELGDSALYFCASSVRQDNTEAFFGQGTRLTVV.